A single sample is the source of the 12 T cell receptor gamma chains below, sequenced in a study of γδ T cells in repeated Plasmodium falciparum infection. Gammadelta T cells were flow-sorted from PBMC into Vgamma9/Vdelta2+ and Vdelta2-negative populations for bulk analysis. TCRdb re-processed the multiplex PCR reads using CATT. The sample includes 30,000 or so gamma-chain clones, 1.4% of them seen just once. Specimen: gamma-delta T cells from blood. The receptor set was obtained from a pool of human donors (malaria-infected and uninfected, not separated).

On this clone itself: TCRdb has a much larger clone's protein, which differs at residue 9 from the translation of this DNA, likely because of a read error; what is shown is the protein translated from the DNA. This rearrangement joins TRGV9 to TRGJP. No J gene was available from TCRdb, and it was assigned here by a germline match of the DNA. V trimming: 4 bases; J trimming: 9 bases; junction bases outside the gene matches: 12. The CDR3 has 17 amino acids. Germline lookup yields CDR1 GITISATS and CDR2 ISYDGTV (reference sequence). The DNA of the CDR3 is TGTGCCTTGTGGGACCGAATCAGAGTGTTGGGCAAAAAAATCAAGGTATTT. Translation: CALWDRIRVLGKKIKVF.

This CDR3 is CAPGTGKKLF. The DNA of the CDR3 is TGTGCACCTGGGACGGGAAAGAAACTCTTT. The chain links TRGV2 to TRGJ1 or TRGJ2. TCRdb records no J gene; here it was assigned by comparing the DNA to germline. Germline values: CDR1 EGSNGY, CDR2 YDSYNSKV. This CDR3 contains 10 residues.

A note on this clone: A much larger clone is a single base away; this may be a read error. DNA for the CDR3: TGTGCCTTGTGGGAGGTCCGCCAAGAGTTGGGCAAAAGAATCAAGGTATTT. Protein: CALWEVRQELGKRIKVF. The chain combines TRGV9 with TRGJP. The J gene comes from matching the DNA to germline here; TCRdb lacks it. CDR1 is GITISATS and CDR2 is ISYDGTV in the germline V gene (reference sequence). The CDR3 is made up of 17 amino acids.

Comments on this clone: TCRdb lists the protein of a much larger clone for this DNA, which differs at residue 5, so this is likely a read error; the protein given here is translated from the DNA itself. V and J are TRGV9 and TRGJ1 or TRGJ2. The J gene was missing in TCRdb and was found by matching the end of the DNA to germline. Germline CDR1 reads GITISATS; CDR2 reads ISYDGTV (reference sequence). The CDR3 contains 13 residues. CDR3 nucleotide sequence: TGTGCCTTGTGGGGGGTGCTCCCTAATAAGAAACTCTTT. It codes for CALWGVLPNKKLF.

This clone was counted only a few times. A far larger clone is a single base away, which makes a read error likely. Other DNA sequences from this sample encode an identical CDR3 as well. The V call is TRGV9, the J call TRGJP. Here the J gene came from matching the DNA to germline, since TCRdb omits it. The CDR3 consists of 17 residues. Losses at the gene ends were 0 bases for V and 10 bases for J; bases not matched to a gene: 9. CDR1 GITISATS and CDR2 ISYDGTV come from the germline V gene (reference sequence). Written as DNA, the CDR3 is TGTGCCTTGTGGGAGGTGCAAGGGGGATTGGGCAAAAAAATCAAGGTATTT. Translating it yields CALWEVQGGLGKKIKVF.

As to this clone: A read error likely explains why the TCRdb protein, taken from a much larger clone, differs from this DNA's translation at residue 4; the protein shown is translated from the DNA. Additional DNA sequences in this sample encode the identical CDR3. J is TRGJ1 or TRGJ2 and V is TRGV8. TCRdb records no J gene; here it was assigned by comparing the DNA to germline. J lost 0 bases, V lost 9 bases, and 8 bases had no gene match. Germline V gives CDR1 VENAVY, CDR2 YDSYNSRV. This CDR3 comprises 13 residues. CDR3 sequence (DNA): TGTGCCACCCGGCACTTGAATTATTATAAGAAACTCTTT. Translated: CATRHLNYYKKLF.

This clone was found many times. TCRdb's protein, taken from a much larger clone, differs from this DNA's translation at residue 8, likely owing to a read error; the protein displayed comes from the DNA. This sequence joins TRGV2 and TRGJP2. No J gene is reported in TCRdb; it was inferred here by comparing the DNA with germline. The CDR3 spans 11 residues. CDR1 is EGSNGY, CDR2 YDSYNSKV, per germline. CDR3 bases: TGTGCCACCGTGGCGGCTTGGGTCAAGACGTTT. Amino acid sequence: CATVAAWVKTF.

This clone was counted a few times. TCRdb's protein sequence differs at residue 7 from the translated DNA; the protein presented here follows the DNA. The V call is TRGV2, the J call TRGJ1 or TRGJ2. Germline matching of the DNA provided the J gene here, since TCRdb leaves it blank. Germline values: CDR1 EGSNGY, CDR2 YDSYNSKV. The CDR3 has 13 amino acids. J lost 10 bases, V lost 5 bases, and 14 bases had no gene match. The CDR3 sequence: CATWVDWGGKKLF. The CDR3, as DNA: TGTGCCACCTGGGTAGACTGGGGTGGAAAGAAACTCTTT.

A note on this clone: This likely traces to a read error, being one base from a far larger clone. The identical CDR3 is also encoded by other nucleotide sequences in the sample. The rearrangement uses TRGV2 and TRGJ1 or TRGJ2. Since TCRdb gives no J gene, matching the DNA to germline was used here to assign it. With 4 bases clipped from V and 4 bases from J, the junction kept 7 bases outside the gene matches. CDR1 is EGSNGY and CDR2 is YDSYNSKV in the germline V gene. The CDR3 loop spans 13 amino acids. The CDR3 nucleotides are TGTGCCACCTGGGAGTTGGCATATTATAAGAAACTCTTT. Translated: CATWELAYYKKLF.

The sample holds many counts of this clone. A far larger clone differs by one base, so this is likely a read error. Other DNA sequences in this specimen translate into the identical CDR3. The gene calls are TRGV9 and TRGJP. The J gene, absent from TCRdb, was called here by matching the DNA to germline. The V gene's germline CDR1 is GITISATS and CDR2 ISYDGTV (reference sequence). The CDR3 runs to 16 residues. The CDR3 spells CALWGSKELGKKIKVF. CDR3 bases: TGTGCCTTGTGGGGCAGTAAAGAGTTAGGCAAAAAAATCAAGGTATTT.

A few counts support this clone. The protein in TCRdb stems from a much larger clone and differs at residue 6 from this DNA's translation, likely a read error; here the protein is translated from the DNA. The chain joins TRGV9 to TRGJP. TCRdb supplies no J gene; here it was assigned by aligning the nucleotide sequence to germline. The CDR3 covers 18 residues. The V segment lost 2 bases and the J segment 9 bases; nucleotides outside the gene matches: 13. Germline loops: CDR1 GITISATS, CDR2 ISYDGTV (reference sequence). CDR3 protein: CALWEAHLLGLGKKIKVF. The DNA of the CDR3 is TGTGCCTTGTGGGAGGCGCATCTGCTGGGGTTGGGCAAAAAAATCAAGGTATTT.

Many counts were recorded for this clone. TCRdb assigns this DNA the protein of a much larger clone, which departs from its translation at residue 13; this likely reflects a read error, and the protein shown comes from translating the DNA. The V gene is given as TRGV3, and no J gene call is available. The CDR3 contains 15 residues. The germline CDR1 and CDR2 sequences are VTNTFY and YDVSTARD (reference sequence). The CDR3 bases are TGTGCCACCTGGGACAGGCGAATCTTCTATTATAAGGAACTCTTT. As protein: CATWDRRIFYYKELF.